What follows are 5 T cell receptor beta chains derived from one specimen sequenced in a study of blood T cells in healthy people across ages (dated by TCRdb to the mid-2010s). The library was produced with 5' RACE. Data came from an Illumina HiSeq 2500. A second PCR of about 6 to 11 cycles was performed with a sample-barcoded 5' primer and a J-beta primer mix. Clones were called with MiXCR by TCRdb after fastp trimmed the public reads at Q25, and only in-frame beta chains were retained. CDR3 protein sequences are deduplicated, and each keeps its most common genes and DNA. A total of approximately 850,000 distinct CDR3 sequences appear in this sample, 58% of them only once. The ten largest make up about 20% of the sample. The sequencing input was blood. The receptors stem from a man aged 25 to 40 in good health.

The chain is built from TRBV28 and TRBJ1-2; TRBD1 matches at 9 bases. Germline V lookup: CDR1 MDHEN, CDR2 SYDVKM. Trimming took 10 bases from V and 8 from J; bases not matched to a gene: 14. The CDR3 contains 14 residues. As DNA, the CDR3 is TGTGCCACCAGACCGGGACAGGGCATCCAAGGCTACACCTTC. It is translated as CATRPGQGIQGYTF.

This chain connects TRBV27 to TRBJ1-5; D ambiguous. This CDR3 has 13 amino acids. V lost 2 bases, J lost 7 bases, and 9 bases lay in between. The germline V gene has CDR1 MNHEY and CDR2 SMNVEV (reference sequence). The CDR3 region is CASSLGVEQPQHF. The DNA of the CDR3 is TGTGCCAGCAGTTTAGGGGTGGAGCAGCCCCAGCATTTT.

The chain has TRBV30 and TRBJ2-1; D gene uncertain. V gave up 0 bases and J gave up 9 bases, with 6 bases separating them. CDR1 and CDR2 (germline): GTSNPN, SVGIG (reference sequence). CDR3 length: 11 residues. The CDR3 DNA sequence: TGTGCCTGGAGTGTGGTGCGTGAGCAGTTCTTC. Its protein product is CAWSVVREQFF.

A note on this clonotype: This may be a read error, as it is one base from a much larger clone. The chain has TRBV29-1 and TRBJ2-1, with TRBD1 matching over 7 bases. Germline V gene lookup returns CDR1 SQVTM and CDR2 ANQGSEA. This CDR3 comprises 14 residues. After removal of 7 bases from V and 12 bases from J, the junction contained 18 bases not matched to a gene. The CDR3, as DNA: TGCAGCGCGACCGGGACAGACATTTCTGGGGGGCAGTTCTTC. Its protein product is CSATGTDISGGQFF.

On this clonotype itself: Sequence at one end of the junction differs from germline and may be a read error. The J gene is TRBJ2-6, the V gene TRBV5-1; D is possibly TRBD2 (5 bases). This CDR3 spans 17 amino acids. CDR1 and CDR2 from the germline V gene are SGHRS and YFSETQ. CDR3 DNA sequence: TGCGCCAGCAGCTTTGCTTCTCCTAGGACTGGGACCAACGTCCTGACTTTC. Protein: CASSFASPRTGTNVLTF.